The 28 T cell receptor beta chains in this list originate from one sample, sequenced in a study of shared clonotypes between healthy human individuals. Here immunoSEQ multiplex PCR was the method, and the copy in TCRdb shows in-frame clones only, minus some. The sample contains about 1,800,000 clones, approximately 94% of which appear only once. CD45RO-negative cells were positively selected for CCR7, leaving out terminally differentiated effector memory CD45RA+ cells. The specimen was naive CD8+ T cells sorted from blood. The receptors here all came from a man aged 18 to 29 in good health.

The chain couples TRBV5-4 to TRBJ1-2; 10 bases align to TRBD1. The V and J ends lost 4 bases and 6 bases, in that order; junction bases with no gene match: 6. The CDR3 length is 14 residues. CDR1 SGHNT and CDR2 YYREEE come from the germline V gene (reference sequence). The DNA of the CDR3 is TGTGCCAGCAGCATGGGACAGGGGCTAGATGGCTACACCTTC. It encodes CASSMGQGLDGYTF.

A single count supports this clone. V is TRBV6-4 and J is TRBJ1-5; D may be TRBD1 (6 bases). The CDR3 is 15 residues long. Germline CDR1 MRHNA, CDR2 SNTAGT. The V gene lost 7 bases and the J gene lost 3 bases, with 16 bases spanning the gap. As DNA, the CDR3 is TGTGCCAGCAAACAGGGAAAGGGGGTCAATCAGCCCCAGCATTTT. This codes for CASKQGKGVNQPQHF.

This clone appeared once. The chain links TRBV5-4 to TRBJ2-1; D gene uncertain. Trimming removed 0 bases at V and 5 bases at J, with 15 bases between. CDR1 is SGHNT and CDR2 is YYREEE in the germline V gene (reference sequence). The CDR3 extends over 16 amino acids. CDR3 nucleotides: TGTGCCAGCAGCTTGGAAGGTTTCCTTGGGGACAATGAGCAGTTCTTC. Amino acids: CASSLEGFLGDNEQFF.

The V call is TRBV2, the J call TRBJ1-1, with a weak D call TRBD1 (5 bases). The germline CDR1 and CDR2 sequences are SNHLY and FYNNEI. Trimming shortened V by 0 bases and J by 6 bases, and 11 bases separated the two germline ends. CDR3 length: 14 residues. CDR3 in amino acids: CASSEAGAGAEAFF. The CDR3, as DNA: TGTGCCAGCAGTGAAGCAGGGGCCGGGGCTGAAGCTTTCTTT.

Turning to this clone: The same CDR3 can be traced to other DNA sequences in this sample. The chain links TRBV27 to TRBJ2-7, with D possibly matching TRBD1 (5 bases). CDR1 MNHEY and CDR2 SMNVEV come from the germline V gene (reference sequence). V lost 3 bases and J lost 2, with 8 bases in between. This CDR3 contains 13 residues. The CDR3 region is CASSFLGAYEQYF. The CDR3 DNA reads as TGTGCCAGCAGTTTCTTAGGGGCCTACGAGCAGTACTTC.

V gene TRBV7-9 combines with J gene TRBJ1-3; D is possibly TRBD1 (5 bases). V dropped 4 bases and J dropped 4 bases, with 17 bases sitting between them. CDR3 length: 16 residues. Germline CDR1 reads SEHNR; CDR2 reads FQNEAQ (reference sequence). The DNA for the CDR3 is TGTGCCAGCAGCTCAAACCGGGACCGATCCGGAAACACCATATATTTT. It translates to CASSSNRDRSGNTIYF.

This chain joins TRBV9 and TRBJ2-2, with 8 bases matching TRBD1. CDR3 length: 13 residues. Germline CDR1 and CDR2: SGDLS and YYNGEE. Germline trimming cut 4 bases from V and 6 bases from J; bases unmatched to any gene: 2. CDR3 sequence reads: CASSTTGAGELFF. The CDR3 DNA is TGTGCCAGCAGCACGACAGGGGCCGGGGAGCTGTTTTTT.

The chain recombines TRBV28 with TRBJ2-7; D is unclear. Trimming removed 6 bases from V and 2 bases from J, with 11 bases in between. Germline V gives CDR1 MDHEN, CDR2 SYDVKM. This CDR3 contains 13 residues. CDR3 nucleotides: TGTGCCAGCAGCGACGGTAGGGCCTACGAGCAGTACTTC. Translated: CASSDGRAYEQYF.

The V gene is TRBV4-1, the J gene TRBJ2-3; D may be TRBD1 or TRBD2 (5 bases each). The CDR3 contains 14 residues. Germline V gene lookup returns CDR1 MGHRA and CDR2 YSYEKL. Deletions cut 4 bases from V and 6 bases from J, with 14 bases between. The CDR3 region has the DNA TGCGCCAGCAGCCCCGCAGAGGGGTGGGATACGCAGTATTTT. This codes for CASSPAEGWDTQYF.

This chain uses TRBV19 with TRBJ2-1; unclear D gene. From germline, CDR1 is LNHDA and CDR2 SQIVND (reference sequence). This CDR3 is 16 amino acids long. The ends were cut back, 3 bases at V and 2 bases at J, with 14 bases in the middle. CDR3 DNA: TGTGCCAGTAGTATTCCAGTCAGCGAAGCCTACAATGAGCAGTTCTTC. Encoded protein: CASSIPVSEAYNEQFF.

The DNA of the CDR3 is TGCAGCGTTGAAGGTGGTAGCGGGGAAGACTACAATGAGCAGTTCTTC. Translated, it gives CSVEGGSGEDYNEQFF. The J gene is TRBJ2-1, the V gene TRBV29-1; TRBD2 aligns across 8 bases. The CDR3 contains 16 residues. In germline, CDR1 is SQVTM, CDR2 ANQGSEA. Germline trimming cut 1 base from V and 3 bases from J; bases unmatched to any gene: 8.

The rearrangement links TRBV6-5 to TRBJ2-7, with a weak D call TRBD1 (6 bases). V was cut by 5 bases and J by 1 base, with 15 bases left in between. Looked up from germline, CDR1 is MNHEY and CDR2 is SVGAGI. This CDR3 spans 15 amino acids. The CDR3 DNA reads TGTGCCAGCAGTCCGCCCGGGACACTTTCCTACGAGCAGTACTTC. Translated, it gives CASSPPGTLSYEQYF.

The chain uses TRBV5-4 and TRBJ2-7; a weak D match, TRBD2 (6 bases). Trimming took 4 bases from V and 0 from J, leaving 11 bases between them. This CDR3 is built from 14 residues. The germline V gene has CDR1 SGHNT and CDR2 YYREEE (reference sequence). The CDR3 DNA sequence: TGTGCCAGCAGCCCGGGACTCAGCTCCTACGAGCAGTACTTC. This translates into CASSPGLSSYEQYF.

This chain joins TRBV6-5 and TRBJ2-3; 9 bases are shared with TRBD1. V lost 7 bases, J lost 6 bases, and 8 bases stayed unmatched. Germline V gene data show CDR1 as MNHEY and CDR2 as SVGAGI. The CDR3 consists of 14 residues. The CDR3 coding sequence is TGTGCCAGCAACCCCGGGACAGGGTCGGATACGCAGTATTTT. It codes for CASNPGTGSDTQYF.

The rearrangement joins TRBV19 to TRBJ2-3, with no clear D. CDR3 length equals 15 residues. V lost 8 bases to trimming and J lost 0 bases, with 15 bases between them. Germline CDR1 and CDR2: LNHDA and SQIVND (reference sequence). The CDR3 DNA follows: TGTGCCAGTGCGACCCAAGGTTCTAGCACAGATACGCAGTATTTT. The encoded protein is CASATQGSSTDTQYF.

As concerns this clone: The same CDR3 is also encoded by other DNA sequences in this sample. This chain uses TRBV5-4 with TRBJ2-1; a possible D gene is TRBD2 (5 bases). This CDR3 region has 13 residues. V lost 1 base and J lost 6, with 8 bases in between. The V gene's germline CDR1 is SGHNT and CDR2 YYREEE (reference sequence). CDR3 in amino acids: CASSLSAGNEQFF. The CDR3 nucleotides are TGTGCCAGCAGCTTGTCGGCGGGCAATGAGCAGTTCTTC.

The chain couples TRBV7-3 to TRBJ2-3; TRBD1 agrees at 8 bases. Germline V gene data show CDR1 as SGHTA and CDR2 as FQGTGA. Unmatched junction bases numbered 6, after V lost 0 bases and J lost 4 bases. There are 16 residues in the CDR3. CDR3 loop: CASSLTWGTGPDTQYF. In nucleotides, the CDR3 is TGTGCCAGCAGCTTAACGTGGGGGACAGGACCAGATACGCAGTATTTT.

The chain couples TRBV30 to TRBJ2-7; D is undetermined. The CDR3 extends over 13 amino acids. V was shortened by 2 bases and J by 3 bases, with 11 bases between the two germline ends. CDR1 and CDR2 (germline): GTSNPN, SVGIG (reference sequence). In DNA, the CDR3 is TGTGCCTGGAGTCCGACCAATTTCTACGAGCAGTACTTC. Residues: CAWSPTNFYEQYF.

J is TRBJ1-2 and V is TRBV10-3; 8 bases fit TRBD1. V lost 8 bases and J lost 0; bases outside the gene matches: 14. CDR3 length equals 17 residues. CDR1 and CDR2 (germline): ENHRY, SYGVKD. The CDR3 here is CAISQGGMEPPNYGYTF. The CDR3 nucleotides read TGTGCCATCTCACAGGGGGGCATGGAGCCACCTAACTATGGCTACACCTTC.

The rearrangement uses TRBV27 and TRBJ1-2, with 7 bases identical to TRBD1. Germline loops: CDR1 MNHEY, CDR2 SMNVEV (reference sequence). This CDR3 has 17 amino acids. V trimming: 4 bases; J trimming: 4 bases; junction bases outside the gene matches: 15. The CDR3 loop reads CASSSLEGTARLYGYTF. DNA of the CDR3: TGTGCCAGCAGTTCACTTGAAGGGACAGCGAGGCTCTATGGCTACACCTTC.

This clone appeared once. V is TRBV7-6 and J is TRBJ2-1; TRBD2 aligns across 10 bases. The length of the CDR3 is 16 residues. Unmatched junction bases numbered 8, after V lost 1 base and J lost 8 bases. The germline V gene has CDR1 SGHVS and CDR2 FNYEAQ. The CDR3 region has the DNA TGTGCCAGCAGCTTAGAAATAGCGGGAGGAGGCGATGAGCAGTTCTTC. This gives the protein CASSLEIAGGGDEQFF.

This chain links TRBV10-3 with TRBJ2-5; D not resolved. Germline CDR1 and CDR2: ENHRY and SYGVKD. The CDR3 is 13 residues long. V was cut by 2 bases and J by 2 bases, with 6 bases left in between. The CDR3 sequence: CAISESFQETQYF. The CDR3, as DNA: TGTGCCATCAGTGAGAGTTTTCAAGAGACCCAGTACTTC.

The genes are TRBV7-9 and TRBJ2-5, with D possibly TRBD2 on 5 matching bases. V lost 4 bases and J lost 4, with 10 bases in between. The CDR3 consists of 13 residues. Germline values: CDR1 SEHNR, CDR2 FQNEAQ (reference sequence). CDR3 loop: CASSSTGIETQYF. CDR3 sequence (DNA): TGTGCCAGCAGCTCGACGGGGATAGAGACCCAGTACTTC. The variable domain in full, with the rest retrieved from reference TRBV7-9 and TRBJ2-5, is DTGVSQNPRHKITKRGQNVTFRCDPISEHNRLYWYRQTLGQGPEFLTYFQNEAQLEKSRLLSDRFSAERPKGSFSTLEIQRTEQGDSAMYLCASSSTGIETQYFGPGTRLLVL.

The V and J genes are TRBV28 and TRBJ1-4, with 7 bases fitting TRBD1. Trimming took 5 bases from V and 3 from J; bases not matched to a gene: 6. The CDR3 runs 15 residues. CDR1 is MDHEN, CDR2 SYDVKM, per germline. In DNA, the CDR3 is TGTGCCAGCAGTCATGGGACAGTAGCTAATGAAAAACTGTTTTTT. Amino acids: CASSHGTVANEKLFF.

The genes are TRBV5-6 and TRBJ2-3, with 8 positions matching TRBD1. The V gene's germline CDR1 is SGHDT and CDR2 YYEEEE. This CDR3 comprises 15 residues. The V segment lost 5 bases and the J segment 6 bases; nucleotides outside the gene matches: 11. The CDR3 loop is CASSPGQGAFDTQYF. DNA for the CDR3: TGTGCCAGCAGTCCGGGGCAGGGGGCGTTCGATACGCAGTATTTT.

In its sample, this clone was seen a few times. The gene calls are TRBV7-6 and TRBJ2-7, with 7 bases identical to TRBD1. Per the germline V gene, CDR1 is SGHVS and CDR2 is FNYEAQ. V trimming: 5 bases; J trimming: 2 bases; junction bases outside the gene matches: 6. This CDR3 has 14 amino acids. CDR3 in DNA: TGTGCCAGCAGCCCCCGGGACAGCACCTACGAGCAGTACTTC. Encoded protein: CASSPRDSTYEQYF.

The genes are TRBV9 and TRBJ2-7; TRBD2 matches at 10 bases. The CDR3 has 16 residues. The trim removed 3 bases at V and 6 bases at J, leaving 12 bases unmatched. In germline, CDR1 is SGDLS, CDR2 YYNGEE. The CDR3 loop is CASSASTYSGGGEQYF. CDR3 nucleotide sequence: TGTGCCAGCAGCGCTTCCACCTACAGCGGGGGGGGCGAGCAGTACTTC.

The V and J genes are TRBV27 and TRBJ2-2, with 11 bases aligning to TRBD1. Germline V gives CDR1 MNHEY, CDR2 SMNVEV (reference sequence). Trimming at V came to 6 bases and at J to 4 bases, leaving 7 bases not matched to a gene. There are 16 residues in the CDR3. The DNA of the CDR3 is TGTGCCAGCAGACCGGGACAGGGGGGCTTCACCGGGGAGCTGTTTTTT. This gives the protein CASRPGQGGFTGELFF.